The entry below gives a single T cell receptor (beta chain) sequence along with its context. The antigen remains unidentified. A much bigger clone sits one base away, suggesting this may be a read error. Total RNA, at least 5 micrograms per sample, came from PBMCs. Together with a sample-barcoded 5' primer, a J-beta primer mix was included in a second PCR lasting roughly 6 to 12 cycles. TCRdb redid the calling of the 5' RACE reads with MiXCR, one entry per CDR3 protein. The top ten hold 15% to 20% of the sample, which has hundreds of thousands of distinct CDR3 sequences, roughly 26% seen once. The data originate from a study of blood T cells in healthy people across ages. Across the study: There was about one barcoded beta molecule captured by template switching per two T cells. Study findings and constraints: Not knowing donor CMV status may have confounded expanded clonotype changes. Measured against age, TCR beta diversity per million T cells decreased in a roughly linear manner.

Germline loops: CDR1 MNHNY, CDR2 SVGAGI (reference sequence). There are 15 residues in the CDR3. This TCR was sampled from a woman of 80 years or more in good health. The source material was blood. The V and J genes are TRBV6-6 and TRBJ1-2, with 7 positions matching TRBD1. The CDR3 DNA sequence: TGTGCCGGCAGTCCCCGACAGGGCGGGAACTATGGCTACACCTTC. It is translated as CAGSPRQGGNYGYTF.